Listed below are T cell receptor beta chains from one sample, sequenced in a study of T cell responses to AZD1222 COVID-19 vaccine. The protocol was immunoSEQ multiplex PCR, while the TCRdb copy is restricted to in-frame clones and leaves out a portion. The sample yields 130,000 to 150,000 clones, 85% to 95% seen once. The specimen comprised peripheral blood, sampled after recovery from COVID-19. These receptors were collected from an adult who had recovered from COVID-19. Each CDR3 is given without its conserved first and last residue. A D gene is named only where the DNA matches it firmly. Only part of the rows carry a size: once, few, many, or a class if the clone is expanded.

j_gene: TRBJ2-3
v_gene: TRBV6-2/TRBV6-3
abundance: NA
d_gene: TRBD2
CDR3aa: ASSKGLAGDTDTQY

j_gene: TRBJ2-7
v_gene: TRBV13
abundance: NA
d_gene: NA
CDR3aa: ASSRVADSYEQY

j_gene: TRBJ2-3
v_gene: TRBV2
abundance: NA
d_gene: NA
CDR3aa: ASRDTGTGLHTQY

j_gene: TRBJ2-2
v_gene: TRBV6-5
abundance: NA
d_gene: NA
CDR3aa: ASTPDITNTGELF

j_gene: TRBJ2-7
v_gene: TRBV19
abundance: NA
d_gene: TRBD1
CDR3aa: ASSQGALSYEQY

j_gene: TRBJ1-1
v_gene: TRBV10-3
abundance: NA
d_gene: NA
CDR3aa: AISVSQGTEAF

j_gene: TRBJ1-1
v_gene: TRBV5-4
abundance: NA
d_gene: TRBD1
CDR3aa: ASSAKTGKYTEAF

j_gene: TRBJ2-7
v_gene: TRBV28
abundance: NA
d_gene: TRBD1
CDR3aa: ASSLALDDGTGYEQY

j_gene: TRBJ1-6
v_gene: TRBV6-5
abundance: NA
d_gene: NA
CDR3aa: ASSYTGNSPLH

j_gene: TRBJ2-7
v_gene: TRBV6-4
abundance: once
d_gene: NA
CDR3aa: ASSEYTYEQY

j_gene: TRBJ1-2
v_gene: TRBV23-1
abundance: NA
d_gene: NA
CDR3aa: ARRPQGNGYT

j_gene: TRBJ2-5
v_gene: TRBV6-5
abundance: NA
d_gene: NA
CDR3aa: ASSYSRGAQETQY

j_gene: TRBJ2-6
v_gene: TRBV7-9
abundance: NA
d_gene: NA
CDR3aa: ASSPRGTGANVLT

j_gene: TRBJ2-5
v_gene: TRBV19
abundance: NA
d_gene: TRBD1
CDR3aa: ASRYTGTGHQESGETQY

j_gene: TRBJ2-1
v_gene: TRBV7-3
abundance: NA
d_gene: TRBD2
CDR3aa: ASSPRAGNYNEQF

j_gene: TRBJ2-1
v_gene: TRBV2
abundance: NA
d_gene: TRBD2
CDR3aa: ASGTSGRVRDNEQF

j_gene: TRBJ2-7
v_gene: TRBV29-1
abundance: NA
d_gene: NA
CDR3aa: SVETRSSYEQY

j_gene: TRBJ2-3
v_gene: TRBV9
abundance: NA
d_gene: TRBD2
CDR3aa: ASSVVSGTATQY

j_gene: TRBJ2-7
v_gene: TRBV28
abundance: NA
d_gene: NA
CDR3aa: ASSLVRGGTYEQY

j_gene: TRBJ2-5
v_gene: TRBV5-6
abundance: NA
d_gene: NA
CDR3aa: ASSLERQETQY

j_gene: TRBJ2-2
v_gene: TRBV5-4
abundance: few
d_gene: NA
CDR3aa: ASSQGGARNGELF

j_gene: TRBJ2-2
v_gene: TRBV27
abundance: NA
d_gene: NA
CDR3aa: ASSLWASSAGELF

j_gene: TRBJ1-1
v_gene: TRBV18
abundance: NA
d_gene: TRBD1
CDR3aa: ASSPYIATGGNTEAF